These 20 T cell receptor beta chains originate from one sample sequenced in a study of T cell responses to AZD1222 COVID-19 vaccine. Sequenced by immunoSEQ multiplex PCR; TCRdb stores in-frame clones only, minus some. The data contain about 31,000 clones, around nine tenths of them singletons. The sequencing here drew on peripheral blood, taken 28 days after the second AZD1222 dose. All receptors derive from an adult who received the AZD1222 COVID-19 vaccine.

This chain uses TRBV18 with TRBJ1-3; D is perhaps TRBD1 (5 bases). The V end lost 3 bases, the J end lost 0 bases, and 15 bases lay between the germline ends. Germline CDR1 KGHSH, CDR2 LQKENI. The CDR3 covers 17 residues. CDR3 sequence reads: CASSPLGQDYSGNTIYF. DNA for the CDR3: TGTGCCAGCTCACCGCTGGGGCAGGACTACTCTGGAAACACCATATATTTT.

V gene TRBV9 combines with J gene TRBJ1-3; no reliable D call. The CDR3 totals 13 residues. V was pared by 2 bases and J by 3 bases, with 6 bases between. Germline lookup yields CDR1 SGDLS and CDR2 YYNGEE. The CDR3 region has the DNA TGTGCCAGCAGCGTTGCGGTTGGAAACACCATATATTTT. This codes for CASSVAVGNTIYF.

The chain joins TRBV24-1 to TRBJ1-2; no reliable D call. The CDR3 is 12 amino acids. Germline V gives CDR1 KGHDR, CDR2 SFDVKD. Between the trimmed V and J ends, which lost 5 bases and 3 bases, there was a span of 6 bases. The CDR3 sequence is CATSGADYGYTF. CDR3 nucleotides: TGTGCCACCAGTGGAGCCGACTATGGCTACACCTTC.

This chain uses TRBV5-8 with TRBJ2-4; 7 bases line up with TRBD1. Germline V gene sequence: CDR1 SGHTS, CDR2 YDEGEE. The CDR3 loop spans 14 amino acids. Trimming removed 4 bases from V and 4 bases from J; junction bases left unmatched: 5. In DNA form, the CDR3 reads TGTGCCAGCAGCCCGGGACAGAAAAAAAACATTCAGTACTTC. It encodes CASSPGQKKNIQYF. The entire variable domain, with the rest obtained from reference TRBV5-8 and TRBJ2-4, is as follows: EAGVTQSPTHLIKTRGQQATLRCSPISGHTSVYWYQQALGLGLQFLLWYDEGEERNRGNFPPRFSGRQFPNYSSELNVNALELEDSALYLCASSPGQKKNIQYFGAGTRLSVL.

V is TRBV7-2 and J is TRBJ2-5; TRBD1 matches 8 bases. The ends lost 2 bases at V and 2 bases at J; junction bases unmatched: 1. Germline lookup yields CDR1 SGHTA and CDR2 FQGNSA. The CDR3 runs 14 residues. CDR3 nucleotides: TGTGCCAGCAGCTTACGGGACAGGCAAGAGACCCAGTACTTC. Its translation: CASSLRDRQETQYF.

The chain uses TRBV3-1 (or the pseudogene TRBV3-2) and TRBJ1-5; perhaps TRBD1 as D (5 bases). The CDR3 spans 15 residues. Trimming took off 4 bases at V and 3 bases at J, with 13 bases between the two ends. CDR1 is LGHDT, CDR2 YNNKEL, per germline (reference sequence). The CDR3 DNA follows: TGTGCCAGCAGCCTGTCGACAGCCCTCAATCAGCCCCAGCATTTT. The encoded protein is CASSLSTALNQPQHF.

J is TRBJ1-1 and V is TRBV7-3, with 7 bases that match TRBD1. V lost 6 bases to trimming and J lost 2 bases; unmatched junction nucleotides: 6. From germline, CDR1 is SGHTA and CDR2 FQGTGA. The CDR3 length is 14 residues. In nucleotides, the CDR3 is TGTGCCAGCAGTTCCCAGGGGGGAAACACTGAAGCTTTCTTT. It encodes CASSSQGGNTEAFF. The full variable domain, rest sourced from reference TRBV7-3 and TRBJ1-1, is GAGVSQTPSNKVTEKGKYVELRCDPISGHTALYWYRQSLGQGPEFLIYFQGTGAADDSGLPNDRFFAVRPEGSVSTLKIQRTERGDSAVYLCASSSQGGNTEAFFGQGTRLTVV.

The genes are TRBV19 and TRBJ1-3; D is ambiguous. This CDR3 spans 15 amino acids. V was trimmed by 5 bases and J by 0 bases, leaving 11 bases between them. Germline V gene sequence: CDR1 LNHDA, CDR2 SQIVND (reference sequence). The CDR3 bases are TGTGCCAGTAGTTGGGTGCGGAACTCTGGAAACACCATATATTTT. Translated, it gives CASSWVRNSGNTIYF.

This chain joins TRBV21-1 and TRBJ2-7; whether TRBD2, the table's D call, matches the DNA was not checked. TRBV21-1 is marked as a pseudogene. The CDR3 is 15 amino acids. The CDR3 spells CASSKIERGNYEQYF. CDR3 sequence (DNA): TGTGCCAGCAGCAAAATCGAGCGGGGGAACTACGAGCAGTACTTC.

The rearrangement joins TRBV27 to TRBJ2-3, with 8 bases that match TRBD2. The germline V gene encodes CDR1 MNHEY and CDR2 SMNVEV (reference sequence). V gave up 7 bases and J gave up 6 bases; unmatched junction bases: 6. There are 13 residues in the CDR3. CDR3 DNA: TGTGCCAGCATACGGGGGGGTGGTGATACGCAGTATTTT. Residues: CASIRGGGDTQYF.

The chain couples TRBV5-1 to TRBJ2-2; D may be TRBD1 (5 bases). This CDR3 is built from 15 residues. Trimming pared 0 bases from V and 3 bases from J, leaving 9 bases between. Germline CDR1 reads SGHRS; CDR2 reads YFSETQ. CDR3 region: CASSLGTTDTGELFF. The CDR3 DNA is TGCGCCAGCAGCTTGGGGACAACCGACACCGGGGAGCTGTTTTTT.

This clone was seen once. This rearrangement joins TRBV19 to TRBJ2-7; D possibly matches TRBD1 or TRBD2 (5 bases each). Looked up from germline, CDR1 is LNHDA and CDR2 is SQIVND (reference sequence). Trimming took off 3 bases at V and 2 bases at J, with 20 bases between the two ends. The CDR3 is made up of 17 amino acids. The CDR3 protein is CASSIGLGQGPTYEQYF. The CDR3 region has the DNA TGTGCCAGTAGTATCGGATTGGGGCAGGGACCAACCTACGAGCAGTACTTC.

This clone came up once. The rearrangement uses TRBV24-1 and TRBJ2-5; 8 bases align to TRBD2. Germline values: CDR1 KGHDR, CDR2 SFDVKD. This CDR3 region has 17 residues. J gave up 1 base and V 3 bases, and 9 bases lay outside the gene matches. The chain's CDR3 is CATSDNPVAGRQETQYF. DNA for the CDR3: TGTGCCACCAGTGATAATCCTGTAGCGGGGCGCCAAGAGACCCAGTACTTC.

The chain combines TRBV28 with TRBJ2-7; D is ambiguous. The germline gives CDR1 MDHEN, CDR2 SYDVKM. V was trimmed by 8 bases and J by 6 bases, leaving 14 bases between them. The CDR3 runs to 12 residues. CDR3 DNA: TGTGCCAGCGCGCGCCGGGTGGGCGAGCAGTACTTC. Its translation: CASARRVGEQYF. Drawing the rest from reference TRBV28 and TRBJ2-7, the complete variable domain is DVKVTQSSRYLVKRTGEKVFLECVQDMDHENMFWYRQDPGLGLRLIYFSYDVKMKEKGDIPEGYSVSREKKERFSLILESASTNQTSMYLCASARRVGEQYFGPGTRLTVT.

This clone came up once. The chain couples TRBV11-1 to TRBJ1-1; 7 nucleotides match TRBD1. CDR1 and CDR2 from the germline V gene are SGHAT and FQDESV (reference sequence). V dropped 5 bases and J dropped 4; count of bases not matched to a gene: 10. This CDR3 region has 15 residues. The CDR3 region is CASSLTPGTATEAFF. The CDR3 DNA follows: TGTGCCAGCAGCCTCACCCCCGGGACAGCCACTGAAGCTTTCTTT.

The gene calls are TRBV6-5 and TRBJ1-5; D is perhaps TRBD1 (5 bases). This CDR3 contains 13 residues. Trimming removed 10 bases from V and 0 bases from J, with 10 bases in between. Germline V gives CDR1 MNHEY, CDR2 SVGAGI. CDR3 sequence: CATIQDSNQPQHF. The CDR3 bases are TGTGCCACGATACAGGATAGCAATCAGCCCCAGCATTTT.

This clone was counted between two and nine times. The CDR3 DNA reads as TGTGCCAGCAGTCAAGACCGCCCCGGGACAGGTGGCGAGCAGTACTTC. This sequence encodes CASSQDRPGTGGEQYF. The V call is TRBV2, the J call TRBJ2-7; 8 bases match TRBD1. The V gene end was trimmed by 5 bases and the J gene end by 6 bases; junction bases not matched to a gene: 15. The CDR3 consists of 16 residues. Germline loops: CDR1 SNHLY, CDR2 FYNNEI.

CDR3 sequence reads: CASSYSTAASYEQYF. The CDR3 bases are TGTGCCAGCAGTTACTCGACGGCGGCCTCCTACGAGCAGTACTTC. The V and J genes are TRBV6-5 and TRBJ2-7, with D hard to call. Looked up from germline, CDR1 is MNHEY and CDR2 is SVGAGI. The CDR3 length is 15 residues. Between the trimmed V and J ends, which lost 0 bases and 0 bases, there was a span of 9 bases.

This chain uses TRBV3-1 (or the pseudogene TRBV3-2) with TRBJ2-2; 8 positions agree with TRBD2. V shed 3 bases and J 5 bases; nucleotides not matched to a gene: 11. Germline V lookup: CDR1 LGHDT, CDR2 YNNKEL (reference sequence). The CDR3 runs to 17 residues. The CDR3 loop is CASSQPPPGGDTGELFF. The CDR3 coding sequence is TGTGCCAGCAGCCAGCCTCCCCCGGGGGGGGATACCGGGGAGCTGTTTTTT.

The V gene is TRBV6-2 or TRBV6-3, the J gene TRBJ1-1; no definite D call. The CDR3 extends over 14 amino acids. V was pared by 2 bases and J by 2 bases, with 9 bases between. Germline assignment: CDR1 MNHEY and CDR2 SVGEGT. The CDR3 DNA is TGTGCCAGCAGTTACCGGGGTGGTAACACTGAAGCTTTCTTT. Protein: CASSYRGGNTEAFF.